The entry below gives a single T cell receptor beta chain sequence along with its context. This entry belongs to a study of blood T cell repertoires in COVID-19. For the study at large: Acute and convalescent COVID-19 specimens originated in the United States, Italy and Spain.

Authors' analysis steps: Estimation of nucleated cell counts relied on the amplification of reference gene primers. Clones were sequenced by immunoSEQ multiplex PCR, and TCRdb holds only the in-frame ones, with some missing. V and J calls plus clone size are reproduced from that table; the DNA served to infer D and trimming. The table includes under 400,000 clones, roughly 86% detected once. CDR3 length: 17 amino acids. Germline V CDR1 and CDR2: MNHEY, SMNVEV (reference sequence). The junction had 16 bases not matched to a gene; V was cut back by 5 bases and J by 4 bases. Participants, about 18 to 90 years old, spanned 24 US areas. Which cohort a participant joined came from the clinical history participants gave.

The sample taken for sequencing was PBMCs or T cells enriched from blood (not recorded which). This TCR came from a woman under 40 who had been exposed to COVID-19. The chain uses TRBV27 and TRBJ1-2; 7 bases fit TRBD1. CDR3 sequence (DNA): TGTGCCAGCAGTCTCGGCATGCAGGGGGGAAGGAGCTATGGCTACACCTTC. Its protein product is CASSLGMQGGRSYGYTF.